This T cell receptor beta chain was sequenced for a study of blood T cell repertoires in COVID-19. Trimming removed 6 bases at V and 1 base at J, with 12 bases between. The CDR3 is made up of 14 amino acids. CDR1 is MNHNY, CDR2 SVGAGI, per germline (reference sequence). Only in-frame clones appear in the TCRdb table, and some are missing; sequencing was by immunoSEQ multiplex PCR. The sample contains a few hundred thousand clones, over 80% of which appear only once. As to this clone: At the DNA level, this CDR3 is encoded by other sequences in the same sample as well.

Sequencing was performed on peripheral blood. V and J are TRBV6-6 and TRBJ1-1; the D gene is possibly TRBD1 (5 bases). This TCR derives from a man in his 60s who had recovered from COVID-19. The CDR3 reads CASSDRGENTEAFF. The CDR3 DNA follows: TGTGCCAGCAGCGACAGAGGTGAGAACACTGAAGCTTTCTTT.